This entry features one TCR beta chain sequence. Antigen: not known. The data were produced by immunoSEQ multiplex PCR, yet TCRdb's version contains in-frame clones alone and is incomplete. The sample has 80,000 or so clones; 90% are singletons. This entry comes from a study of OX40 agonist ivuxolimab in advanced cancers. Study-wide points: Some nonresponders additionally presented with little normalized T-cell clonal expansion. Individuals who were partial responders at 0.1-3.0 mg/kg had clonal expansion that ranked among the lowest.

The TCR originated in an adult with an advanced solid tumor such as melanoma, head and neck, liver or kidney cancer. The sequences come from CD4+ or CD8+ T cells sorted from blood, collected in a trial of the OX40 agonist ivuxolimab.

CDR3 region: CASSQVLRALPAFF. The CDR3 DNA sequence: TGCGCCAGCAGCCAAGTCCTCCGGGCCCTACCAGCTTTCTTT. The chain is built from TRBV4-1 and TRBJ1-1; D is ambiguous. CDR1 and CDR2 (germline): MGHRA, YSYEKL. V gave up 1 base and J gave up 10 bases, with 16 bases separating them. The CDR3 loop spans 14 amino acids.